This T cell receptor beta chain emerged from a study of regulatory T cells in long-lasting Graves disease. The time point: newly diagnosed GD, antithyroid drugs for less than 3 months. Making the TCR library involved RNA that had been extracted from PBMCs. Study outcomes and limitations: Persistent Graves' patients showed reduced TCR diversity versus newly diagnosed patients.

Investigators prepared the TCR beta libraries by applying iRepertoire HTBI primers and Arm-PCR of CDR3 regions. TCRdb re-called the multiplex PCR reads through MiXCR, storing one row per CDR3 protein. Of about 530,000 distinct CDR3 sequences detected, about 15% appear once; the ten largest clones hold just under 25%. Trimming stripped 1 base from V and 11 bases from J, with 14 bases between. Germline lookup yields CDR1 LGHDT and CDR2 YNNKEL (reference sequence). The CDR3 consists of 13 residues. This clonotype was counted at least ten times. As yet, its antigen is unknown. This sample also belongs to another study, concerning T cells in Graves' hyperthyroidism and ophthalmopathy.

The V call is TRBV3-1, the J call TRBJ1-1; a possible D gene is TRBD1 (5 bases). Sequencing was performed on peripheral blood mononuclear cells (PBMCs), taken at new diagnosis, from a patient treated with antithyroid drugs. The sequence was collected from a woman in her forties or fifties with Graves disease. Here the CDR3 DNA reads TGTGCCAGCAGCCAAGCTTTAGGGGTAGGGGCTTTCTTT. Its translation: CASSQALGVGAFF.